What follows are 18 T cell receptor beta chains derived from one specimen sequenced in a study of T cells in Graves' hyperthyroidism and ophthalmopathy. RNA transcripts gave rise to amplified TCR beta CDR3 regions. With the HTBI primer set, the TCR CDR3 went through a first round of RT-PCR. MiXCR was run by TCRdb on the multiplex PCR reads, yielding one entry per CDR3 protein. The sample includes some 350,000 distinct CDR3 sequences, 15% to 19% of them seen just once. The sequenced material came from blood. The receptors originated from a young woman with Graves' hyperthyroidism that later progressed to Graves' ophthalmopathy.

This clonotype has a count of ten or more. The chain joins TRBV7-8 to TRBJ2-7; 9 bases line up with TRBD2. CDR1 is SGHVS, CDR2 FQNEAQ, per germline. The V gene end was trimmed by 2 bases and the J gene end by 5 bases; junction bases not matched to a gene: 7. The CDR3 sequence is 15 residues long. The CDR3 region is CASSLTSGRRNEQYF. The CDR3 DNA follows: TGTGCCAGCAGCTTAACCAGCGGGAGGAGGAACGAGCAGTACTTC.

This chain uses TRBV27 with TRBJ1-2; 9 bases fit TRBD1. Trimming took 8 bases from V and 3 from J; bases not matched to a gene: 13. The CDR3 length is 16 residues. Germline lookup yields CDR1 MNHEY and CDR2 SMNVEV (reference sequence). In DNA, the CDR3 is TGTGCCAGCCAAGGGACAGGGTCCGGCGGGGACTATGGCTACACCTTC. Translation: CASQGTGSGGDYGYTF.

This clonotype was seen ten or more times. The chain couples TRBV5-1 to TRBJ2-7, with a weak D call TRBD1 (5 bases). The germline V and J ends were trimmed by 2 bases and 2 bases, with 14 bases remaining between them. This CDR3 is built from 15 residues. Germline V gives CDR1 SGHRS, CDR2 YFSETQ. CDR3 sequence (DNA): TGCGCCAGCAGCTTAGGCCCGCAGGGTCCCTACGAGCAGTACTTC. This sequence encodes CASSLGPQGPYEQYF.

This clonotype occurred many times. The chain joins TRBV5-1 to TRBJ1-1, with 7 bases matching TRBD1. Germline assignment: CDR1 SGHRS and CDR2 YFSETQ. This CDR3 region has 13 residues. Germline trimming cut 6 bases from V and 4 bases from J; bases unmatched to any gene: 6. The CDR3 is CASTHRGGTEAFF. The CDR3, as DNA: TGCGCCAGCACCCACAGGGGTGGCACTGAAGCTTTCTTT.

The V call is TRBV20-1, the J call TRBJ2-7, with TRBD2 as a possible D gene (5 bases). The CDR3 covers 15 residues. V shed 3 bases and J shed 4 bases, with 19 bases lying between them. Germline V gene sequence: CDR1 DFQATT, CDR2 SNEGSKA (reference sequence). The CDR3 protein is CSASHTERFPYEQYF. The CDR3 nucleotides read TGCAGTGCTAGTCACACCGAGCGGTTTCCTTACGAGCAGTACTTC.

The sample holds many counts of this clonotype. This chain uses TRBV20-1 with TRBJ2-1; D not certain. There are 13 residues in the CDR3. Trimming took 5 bases from V and 6 from J, leaving 14 bases between them. The germline gives CDR1 DFQATT, CDR2 SNEGSKA (reference sequence). The CDR3 protein is CSAQPPSGNEQFF. The CDR3, as DNA: TGCAGTGCTCAGCCCCCCTCTGGCAATGAGCAGTTCTTC.

The table lists this clonotype with a few counts. The gene calls are TRBV28 and TRBJ2-7; tentatively, D is TRBD2 (6 bases). Trimming stripped 3 bases from V and 4 bases from J, with 16 bases between. Germline V gene lookup returns CDR1 MDHEN and CDR2 SYDVKM. The CDR3 runs 15 residues. The CDR3 spells CASSFGGVHPYEQYF. Here the CDR3 DNA reads TGTGCCAGCAGTTTTGGCGGGGTACACCCATACGAGCAGTACTTC.

Remarks on this clonotype: The junction departs from the called germline gene at one end, perhaps through a read error. This sequence joins TRBV19 and TRBJ1-5; D is ambiguous. There are 13 residues in the CDR3. Germline V CDR1 and CDR2: LNHDA, SQIVND (reference sequence). The chain's CDR3 is CASGIVANQPQHF. CDR3 nucleotide sequence: TGTGCCAGTGGTATAGTTGCGAATCAGCCCCAGCATTTT.

The table lists this clonotype with a few counts. J is TRBJ2-5 and V is TRBV30, with TRBD2 identical over 13 bases. This CDR3 spans 17 amino acids. Germline V gene lookup returns CDR1 GTSNPN and CDR2 SVGIG (reference sequence). The junction had 13 bases not matched to a gene; V was cut back by 4 bases and J by 5 bases. CDR3 in amino acids: CAWNGLAGELDLETQYF. The CDR3 DNA is TGTGCCTGGAATGGACTAGCGGGAGAGCTAGATCTGGAGACCCAGTACTTC.

As for this clonotype: A much more abundant neighbour one base away suggests this may be a read error. The rearrangement links TRBV7-2 to TRBJ2-7; 8 bases line up with TRBD2. Germline V gene data show CDR1 as SGHTA and CDR2 as FQGNSA. The CDR3 is made up of 13 amino acids. CDR3 DNA sequence: TGTGCCAGCAGCCGGGGACTAGACTACGGGCAGTACTTC. Protein: CASSRGLDYGQYF.

This clonotype was found a few times. DNA of the CDR3: TGTGCCAGCAGCTTACGGCAGGGGTATAATGAAAAACTGTTTTTT. It translates to CASSLRQGYNEKLFF. The chain uses TRBV5-6 and TRBJ1-4; D might be TRBD1 (6 bases). This CDR3 comprises 15 residues. V lost 2 bases, J lost 4 bases, and 12 bases lay in between. Germline CDR1 reads SGHDT; CDR2 reads YYEEEE.

There are many counts of this clonotype. This sequence joins TRBV28 and TRBJ2-6; D is ambiguous. Germline assignment: CDR1 MDHEN and CDR2 SYDVKM. Between the trimmed V and J ends, which lost 5 bases and 2 bases, there was a span of 4 bases. The CDR3 has 13 residues. CDR3 region: CASSPAGANVLTF. CDR3 nucleotides: TGTGCCAGCAGTCCCGCTGGGGCCAACGTCCTGACTTTC.

The table lists this clonotype with a few counts. The chain joins TRBV7-6 to TRBJ2-3; D uncertain. The V end lost 1 base, the J end lost 6 bases, and 14 bases lay between the germline ends. Germline CDR1 reads SGHVS; CDR2 reads FNYEAQ. The length of the CDR3 is 15 residues. CDR3 sequence: CASSLVDGAPDTQYF. CDR3 coding DNA: TGTGCCAGCAGCTTAGTGGACGGAGCCCCCGATACGCAGTATTTT.

This clonotype has at least ten counts. The chain is built from TRBV6-2 or TRBV6-3 and TRBJ1-5; no clear D. The V gene lost 3 bases and the J gene lost 5 bases, with 14 bases spanning the gap. This CDR3 contains 15 residues. Germline assignment: CDR1 MNHEY and CDR2 SVGEGT. CDR3 residues: CASSYRLWADQPQHF. CDR3 sequence (DNA): TGTGCCAGCAGTTATAGGCTTTGGGCCGATCAGCCCCAGCATTTT.

This clonotype was detected ten times or more. This sequence joins TRBV10-3 and TRBJ2-7; D gene unclear. V lost 10 bases and J lost 1, with 14 bases in between. This CDR3 is 13 amino acids long. Per germline, CDR1 ENHRY and CDR2 SYGVKD. In nucleotides, the CDR3 is TGTGCCACCCAGATAGGCGGTTCCTACGAGCAGTACTTC. This sequence encodes CATQIGGSYEQYF.

In this sample, this clonotype turned up a few times. The V call is TRBV27, the J call TRBJ2-2; 8 nucleotides line up with TRBD1. J gave up 9 bases and V 2 bases, and 14 bases lay outside the gene matches. The germline gives CDR1 MNHEY, CDR2 SMNVEV (reference sequence). The CDR3 has 17 residues. This CDR3 reads CASSLNMWAGGGWELFF. The CDR3 DNA reads TGTGCCAGCAGTTTAAATATGTGGGCAGGGGGCGGCTGGGAGCTGTTTTTT.

This clonotype was counted a few times. This sequence joins TRBV7-8 and TRBJ2-1; no firm D call. CDR3 length equals 17 residues. V gave up 5 bases and J gave up 0 bases, with 17 bases separating them. Germline V gene data show CDR1 as SGHVS and CDR2 as FQNEAQ. The CDR3 DNA sequence: TGTGCCAGCAGCCCAACAGAGCCCCTACGCTCCTACAATGAGCAGTTCTTC. Translation gives CASSPTEPLRSYNEQFF.

About this clonotype itself: A much more abundant neighbour one base away suggests this may be a read error. The rearrangement links TRBV13 to TRBJ2-1; D is possibly TRBD1 (6 bases). Trimming left V 5 bases short and J 6 bases short, with 8 bases between. CDR3 length equals 12 residues. CDR1 and CDR2 from the germline V gene are PRHDT and FYEKMQ (reference sequence). The CDR3 protein is CASSTGTNEQFF. The CDR3 DNA sequence: TGTGCCAGCAGCACAGGGACCAATGAGCAGTTCTTC.